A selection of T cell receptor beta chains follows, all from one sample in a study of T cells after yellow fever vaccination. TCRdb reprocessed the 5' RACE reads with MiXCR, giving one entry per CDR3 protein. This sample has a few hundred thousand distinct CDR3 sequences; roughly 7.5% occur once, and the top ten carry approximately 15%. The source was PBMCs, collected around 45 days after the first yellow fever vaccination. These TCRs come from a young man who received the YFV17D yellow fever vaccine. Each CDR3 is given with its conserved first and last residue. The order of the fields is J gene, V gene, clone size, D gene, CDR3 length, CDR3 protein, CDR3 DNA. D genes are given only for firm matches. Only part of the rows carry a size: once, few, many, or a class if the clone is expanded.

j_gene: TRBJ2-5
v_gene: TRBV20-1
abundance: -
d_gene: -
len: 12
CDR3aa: CSAPMGQETQYF
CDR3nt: TGCAGTGCACCAATGGGGCAAGAGACCCAGTACTTC

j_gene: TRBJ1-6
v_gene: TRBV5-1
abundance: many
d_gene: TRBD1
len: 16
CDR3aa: CASSLAGQQGYSPLHF
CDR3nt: TGCGCCAGCAGCTTGGCCGGTCAACAGGGGTATTCACCCCTCCACTTT

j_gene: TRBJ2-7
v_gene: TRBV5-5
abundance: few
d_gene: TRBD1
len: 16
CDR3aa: CASSAHGQGYSYEQYF
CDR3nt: TGTGCCAGCAGCGCCCATGGACAGGGTTACTCCTACGAGCAGTACTTC

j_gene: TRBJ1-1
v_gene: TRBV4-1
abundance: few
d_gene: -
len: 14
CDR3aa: CASSYRDMNTEAFF
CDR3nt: TGCGCCAGCAGCTACCGGGACATGAACACTGAAGCTTTCTTT

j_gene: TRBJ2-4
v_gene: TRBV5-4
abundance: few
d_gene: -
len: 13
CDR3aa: CASSFGSGDIQYF
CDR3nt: TGTGCCAGCAGCTTTGGCTCCGGAGACATTCAGTACTTC

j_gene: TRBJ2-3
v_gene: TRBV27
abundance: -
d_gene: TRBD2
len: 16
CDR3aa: CASWPRRRGVTDTQYF
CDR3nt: TGTGCCAGCTGGCCCCGGAGGCGGGGGGTTACAGATACGCAGTATTTT

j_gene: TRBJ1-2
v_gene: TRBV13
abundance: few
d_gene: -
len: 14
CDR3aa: CASSFSEGNYGYTF
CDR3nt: TGTGCCAGCAGCTTCTCGGAGGGTAACTATGGCTACACCTTC

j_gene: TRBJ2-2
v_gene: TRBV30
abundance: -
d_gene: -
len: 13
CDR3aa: CAWSLPNTGELFF
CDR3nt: TGTGCCTGGAGTCTGCCGAACACCGGGGAGCTGTTTTTT

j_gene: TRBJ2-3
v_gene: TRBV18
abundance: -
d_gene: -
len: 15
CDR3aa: CASSSAYTSTDTQYF
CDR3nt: TGTGCCAGCTCCTCGGCCTATACTAGCACAGATACGCAGTATTTT

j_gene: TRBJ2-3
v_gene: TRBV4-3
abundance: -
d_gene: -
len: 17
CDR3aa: CASSSGRDRRRGDTQYF
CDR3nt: TGCGCCAGCAGCTCGGGTAGGGACCGTCGGAGGGGAGATACGCAGTATTTT

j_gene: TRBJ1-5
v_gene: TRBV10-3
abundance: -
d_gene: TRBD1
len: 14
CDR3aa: CAISGGTGNQPQHF
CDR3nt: TGTGCCATCAGCGGTGGGACAGGCAATCAGCCCCAGCATTTT

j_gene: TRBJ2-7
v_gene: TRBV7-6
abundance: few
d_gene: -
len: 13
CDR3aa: CASSSGPPNEQYF
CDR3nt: TGTGCCAGCAGTTCGGGACCGCCCAACGAGCAGTACTTC

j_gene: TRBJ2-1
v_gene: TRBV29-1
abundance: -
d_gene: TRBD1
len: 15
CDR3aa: CSTKAGTGAYNEQFF
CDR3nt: TGCAGCACCAAAGCCGGGACAGGGGCCTACAATGAGCAGTTCTTC

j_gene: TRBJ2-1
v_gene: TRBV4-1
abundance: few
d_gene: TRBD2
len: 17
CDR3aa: CASSKEVGLAGGSEQFF
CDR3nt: TGCGCCAGCAGCAAAGAGGTGGGGCTAGCGGGGGGGAGTGAGCAGTTCTTC

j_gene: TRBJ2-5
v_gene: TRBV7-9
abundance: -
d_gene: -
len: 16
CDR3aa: CASSWGKQGVRETQYF
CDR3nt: TGTGCCAGCAGCTGGGGTAAACAAGGGGTGAGAGAGACCCAGTACTTC

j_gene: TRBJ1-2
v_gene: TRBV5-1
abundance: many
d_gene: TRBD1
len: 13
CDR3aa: CASSEGQTNGYTF
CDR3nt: TGCGCCAGCAGCGAGGGACAGACAAATGGCTACACCTTC

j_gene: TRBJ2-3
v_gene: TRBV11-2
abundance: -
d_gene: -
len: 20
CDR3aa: CASSSEARAGAITSTDTQYF
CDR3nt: TGTGCCAGCAGCTCCGAGGCACGCGCGGGGGCGATAACTAGCACAGATACGCAGTATTTT

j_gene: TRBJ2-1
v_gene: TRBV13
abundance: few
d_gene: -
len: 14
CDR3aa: CASGVQGFYNEQFF
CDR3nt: TGTGCCAGCGGCGTACAGGGATTCTACAATGAGCAGTTCTTC

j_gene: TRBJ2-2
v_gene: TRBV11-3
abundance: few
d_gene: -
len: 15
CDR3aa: CASSFPGAGSGELFF
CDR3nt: TGTGCCAGCAGCTTTCCGGGGGCCGGGTCCGGGGAGCTGTTTTTT

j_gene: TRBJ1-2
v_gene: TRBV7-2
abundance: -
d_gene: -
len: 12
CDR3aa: CASSFNEDGYTF
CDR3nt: TGTGCCAGCAGCTTTAATGAGGATGGCTACACCTTC

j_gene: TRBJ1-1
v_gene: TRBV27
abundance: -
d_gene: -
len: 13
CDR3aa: CASSLGLAAEAFF
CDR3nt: TGTGCCAGCAGTTTAGGGTTGGCAGCTGAAGCTTTCTTT

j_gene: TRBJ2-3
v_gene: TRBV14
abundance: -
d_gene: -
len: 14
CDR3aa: CASSLRGAPDTQYF
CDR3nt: TGTGCCAGCAGCCTTCGGGGGGCCCCCGATACGCAGTATTTT